This TCR beta chain was sequenced in a study of human T cells and chemical hapten exposure. Across the study: Researchers reported sensitizing an approximately 2 cm by approximately 2 cm upper inner arm skin site with 2% DPC.

Per the germline V gene, CDR1 is SGHTA and CDR2 is FQGNSA. The V end lost 5 bases, the J end lost 6 bases, and 16 bases lay between the germline ends. The length of the CDR3 is 14 residues. This clonotype was observed a few times. Its target is not known. From the RACE reads, TCRdb called clonotypes with MiXCR, one entry per CDR3 protein. This table has around 100,000 distinct CDR3 sequences, about 11% appearing once. Time point given: patch test 1, 2 weeks after DPC sensitization. Described treatment: therapeutic diphenylcyclopropenone sensitization with weekly scalp DPC. Study outcomes and limitations: Because they had alopecia, donors may respond immunologically unlike healthy people.

The V gene is TRBV7-2, the J gene TRBJ1-1, with a tentative D call TRBD1 (5 bases). The material sequenced was whole blood, taken in connection with sensitization to the hapten diphenylcyclopropenone (DPC). The receptor was derived from a woman between 35 and 50 years old with alopecia areata. Some clones in this sample may be carry-over from other donors' samples. CDR3 nucleotide sequence: TGTGCCAGCAGCGGGGGACGGAGGGTGGCTGAAGCTTTCTTT. This translates into CASSGGRRVAEAFF.